Listed below are T cell receptor beta chains from one sample, sequenced in a study of CD8+ T cells in alopecia areata. The repertoire was sequenced with immunoSEQ multiplex PCR; TCRdb's copy has only in-frame clones and lacks some. The sample lists about 170,000 clones, roughly 66% occurring once. The starting material was CD8+ T cells sorted from blood, obtained at week 0. These receptors were taken from a human donor with alopecia areata. The conserved cysteine and the conserved F or W are not part of the CDR3 here. Fields, in order: CDR3 protein, V gene, clone size. Size is stated for part of the rows, as once, few or many counts, or as a class when the clone is expanded.

CDR3aa: ASSILQGAQYGYT; v_gene: TRBV19; abundance: .
CDR3aa: ASSLLNTGELF; v_gene: TRBV2; abundance: .
CDR3aa: SVGDGGYT; v_gene: TRBV29-1; abundance: .
CDR3aa: ASSANGGYTEAF; v_gene: TRBV9; abundance: few
CDR3aa: ASSFGQGTDTQY; v_gene: TRBV5-6; abundance: once
CDR3aa: ASSASSTVGNTIY; v_gene: TRBV27; abundance: .
CDR3aa: ASSQQTPSPSNTEAF; v_gene: TRBV7-9; abundance: few
CDR3aa: ASMRGSTEAF; v_gene: TRBV2; abundance: .
CDR3aa: ASGGAGAFGDTQY; v_gene: TRBV25-1; abundance: .
CDR3aa: ASSMGTGPIQETQY; v_gene: TRBV19; abundance: .
CDR3aa: ASSLGLAGVYNEQF; v_gene: TRBV13; abundance: .
CDR3aa: ASSSPGSSTDTQY; v_gene: TRBV11-2; abundance: .
CDR3aa: ASSVEAAQETQY; v_gene: TRBV9; abundance: once
CDR3aa: ASSQDVQRAGNEQF; v_gene: TRBV4-1; abundance: .
CDR3aa: ALPGTGFNRYNSPLH; v_gene: TRBV27; abundance: .
CDR3aa: ASSASGGRETQY; v_gene: TRBV7-9; abundance: .
CDR3aa: ASSQTGFGNQPQH; v_gene: TRBV4-1; abundance: .
CDR3aa: ASSLAAGGYEQY; v_gene: TRBV13; abundance: .
CDR3aa: ASRPAQGVSPLH; v_gene: TRBV5-4; abundance: .
CDR3aa: ASSKQGHQPQH; v_gene: TRBV21-1; abundance: .
CDR3aa: SVAPAANRIGTDTQY; v_gene: TRBV29-1; abundance: .
CDR3aa: ASSLGLAGGTAKNIQY; v_gene: TRBV5-4; abundance: .
CDR3aa: ASSRTSGGYEQY; v_gene: TRBV7-6; abundance: few
CDR3aa: ASSQEGGGTDTQY; v_gene: TRBV4-2; abundance: .
CDR3aa: ASSLDGQGNSPLH; v_gene: TRBV14; abundance: few
CDR3aa: ASSLGGPGNTIY; v_gene: TRBV6-5; abundance: many
CDR3aa: ASSGRQGPNTEAF; v_gene: TRBV6-1; abundance: few
CDR3aa: ASSPGTGAEQY; v_gene: TRBV28; abundance: .
CDR3aa: ASSERGGSTGELF; v_gene: TRBV25-1; abundance: .